The clone carrying this T cell receptor beta chain was seen a few times. CDR3 length: 16 residues. The record originates from a study of blood T cell repertoires in COVID-19. Overall study: COVID-19 samples, acute and convalescent, were from the United States, Italy and Spain. PBMCs, B-cell-depleted T cells, or T cells were the source of the cDNA or gDNA that made up the material.

Assay used: immunoSEQ multiplex PCR; TCRdb lists only in-frame clones, some missing. The sample contains around 250,000 clones, 65% to 85% of which appear only once. The sequenced material came from peripheral blood. The receptor's source is a man aged 40-50 years with active or convalescent COVID-19. The chain combines TRBV12-2 with TRBJ1-3. TRBV12-2 is assigned pseudogene status. The CDR3 region has the DNA TGTGCAAGTCGCTCGGCGGGGACGTCCCCTGGAAACACCATATATTTT. Translating it yields CASRSAGTSPGNTIYF.